Shown below are 5 T cell receptor beta chains from a single sample sequenced in a study of human T cells and chemical hapten exposure. Each CDR3 protein gets one entry after TCRdb re-called the RACE reads with MiXCR. The sample includes 35,000 to 50,000 distinct CDR3 sequences, roughly 4.5% of them seen just once. The time point is: healthy volunteer bleed at 2 weeks. It was from unfractionated whole blood that total RNA was extracted. The source material was whole blood. The receptors were sampled from a female donor in good health. Some clones in this sample may be carry-over from other donors' samples.

This clonotype was seen many times. The V call is TRBV20-1, the J call TRBJ1-1; D perhaps matches TRBD1 (6 bases). V was pared by 8 bases and J by 4 bases, with 11 bases between. Germline CDR1 reads DFQATT; CDR2 reads SNEGSKA (reference sequence). This CDR3 region has 11 residues. The CDR3 sequence: CSLEGGTEAFF. The CDR3 nucleotides read TGCAGTTTAGAAGGGGGCACTGAAGCTTTCTTT.

This clonotype was seen ten or more times. CDR3 loop: CASSAPGHTGELFF. For the CDR3, the DNA is TGTGCCAGCAGTGCACCTGGACACACCGGGGAGCTGTTTTTT. The chain links TRBV6-4 to TRBJ2-2; D gene ambiguous. CDR1 and CDR2 (germline): MRHNA, SNTAGT. The V end lost 4 bases, the J end lost 3 bases, and 9 bases lay between the germline ends. The CDR3 runs 14 residues.

This clonotype was recorded at least ten times. The rearrangement uses TRBV13 and TRBJ2-3; TRBD2 aligns across 11 bases. Germline-derived CDR1 and CDR2 are PRHDT and FYEKMQ (reference sequence). The CDR3 length is 17 residues. The V segment lost 5 bases and the J segment 0 bases; nucleotides outside the gene matches: 7. The CDR3 DNA is TGTGCCAGCAGCCCACGACTAGCGGGGCCTAGCACAGATACGCAGTATTTT. As protein: CASSPRLAGPSTDTQYF.

Only a few counts were recorded for this clonotype. The J gene is TRBJ1-2, the V gene TRBV6-1; D possibly corresponds to TRBD1 (6 bases). The V end lost 5 bases, the J end lost 2 bases, and 18 bases lay between the germline ends. The CDR3 extends over 16 amino acids. Looked up from germline, CDR1 is MNHNS and CDR2 is SASEGT. The CDR3 region has the DNA TGTGCCAGCAGTTCCGCAAGGGGGGATACAAACTATGGCTACACCTTC. It encodes CASSSARGDTNYGYTF.

This clonotype was seen many times. This chain joins TRBV20-1 and TRBJ2-7; 7 bases agree with TRBD1. The CDR3 consists of 15 residues. CDR1 and CDR2 (germline): DFQATT, SNEGSKA (reference sequence). V lost 1 base to trimming and J lost 1 base; unmatched junction nucleotides: 7. The CDR3 coding sequence is TGCAGTGCTAGAGCCGCCGGGACAGTATCCTACGAGCAGTACTTC. Its translation is CSARAAGTVSYEQYF.